The 11 T cell receptor beta chains below all came from one sample that was sequenced in a study of T cells after yellow fever vaccination. One entry per CDR3 protein results from TCRdb running MiXCR on the 5' RACE reads. The table has around 200,000 distinct CDR3 sequences, approximately 11% seen once. Here the sequenced sample was CD8+ T cells sorted from PBMCs, taken 15 days after the yellow fever booster vaccination. These TCRs come from a man younger than 35 who received the YFV17D yellow fever vaccine.

This clonotype was detected a few times. V gene TRBV12-3 or TRBV12-4 combines with J gene TRBJ2-3, with D maybe TRBD2 (6 bases). The CDR3 extends over 15 amino acids. V lost 5 bases and J lost 5, with 17 bases in between. The CDR3 protein is CASSTRDSGVDTQYF. CDR3 bases: TGTGCCAGCAGTACGCGGGACTCCGGCGTAGATACGCAGTATTTT.

The chain employs TRBV7-9 and TRBJ1-6; D unclear. Trimming stripped 6 bases from V and 0 bases from J, with 9 bases between. Germline CDR1 reads SEHNR; CDR2 reads FQNEAQ (reference sequence). CDR3 length: 15 amino acids. The CDR3 sequence is CASSWLGSYNSPLHF. The CDR3 region has the DNA TGTGCCAGCAGTTGGTTGGGCTCCTATAATTCACCCCTCCACTTT.

This clonotype was picked up many times. The chain joins TRBV4-1 to TRBJ1-2, with no clear D. The germline CDR1 and CDR2 sequences are MGHRA and YSYEKL. This CDR3 spans 11 amino acids. V was trimmed by 1 base and J by 7 bases, leaving 4 bases between them. The CDR3 bases are TGCGCCAGCAGCCAAGGTAGTGGCTACACCTTC. This codes for CASSQGSGYTF.

V is TRBV5-1 and J is TRBJ1-2; maybe TRBD1 (6 bases). The CDR3 spans 14 residues. Trimming removed 1 base at V and 4 bases at J, with 11 bases between. The V gene's germline CDR1 is SGHRS and CDR2 YFSETQ. CDR3 DNA sequence: TGCGCCAGCAGCTTGACAGGGACCATCTATGGCTACACCTTC. Protein product: CASSLTGTIYGYTF.

This clonotype was seen a few times. V is TRBV7-8 and J is TRBJ2-7, with D perhaps matching TRBD2 (6 bases). Trimming cost V 3 bases and J 4 bases, with 10 bases left between them. Germline V gene lookup returns CDR1 SGHVS and CDR2 FQNEAQ. The CDR3 length is 13 residues. The CDR3 is CASSFEGRYEQYF. The CDR3 DNA is TGTGCCAGCAGCTTCGAGGGGAGGTACGAGCAGTACTTC.

The gene calls are TRBV6-2 or TRBV6-3 and TRBJ1-5; weak D call: TRBD1 (6 bases). Germline V lookup: CDR1 MNHEY, CDR2 SVGEGT. This CDR3 has 22 residues. The germline V and J ends were trimmed by 6 bases and 0 bases, with 33 bases remaining between them. Written as DNA, the CDR3 is TGTGCCAGCAGAAATCAAATAGCCCGGGACACCAGCCCTGATTATAGCAATCAGCCCCAGCATTTT. Amino acids: CASRNQIARDTSPDYSNQPQHF.

This clonotype occurred a few times. This chain links TRBV4-1 with TRBJ1-5; no clear D gene. CDR1 and CDR2 (germline): MGHRA, YSYEKL. This CDR3 is built from 16 residues. The V end lost 3 bases, the J end lost 7 bases, and 19 bases lay between the germline ends. The CDR3 DNA reads TGCGCCAGCAGCCAGGGCCCCCACGGGTCTAAACAGCCCCAGCATTTT. This codes for CASSQGPHGSKQPQHF.

This clonotype was seen a few times. This sequence joins TRBV7-9 and TRBJ2-5; 11 bases are a match to TRBD2. This CDR3 is built from 16 residues. The germline gives CDR1 SEHNR, CDR2 FQNEAQ (reference sequence). J lost 7 bases, V lost 5 bases, and 12 bases had no gene match. The DNA of the CDR3 is TGTGCCAGCAGCGAAATACGGACTAGCGGGCCTATGACCCAGTACTTC. This codes for CASSEIRTSGPMTQYF.

V is TRBV29-1 and J is TRBJ2-1; D unclear. Looked up from germline, CDR1 is SQVTM and CDR2 is ANQGSEA. V lost 6 bases, J lost 13 bases, and 22 bases lay in between. There are 13 residues in the CDR3. The CDR3 nucleotides read TGCAGCGTCCCCACACCGCTCTCCCCCCTCCAGTTCTTC. Translating gives CSVPTPLSPLQFF.

This clonotype was found a few times. The gene calls are TRBV30 and TRBJ1-1; 9 bases align to TRBD1. CDR3 size: 12 residues. The germline V gene encodes CDR1 GTSNPN and CDR2 SVGIG (reference sequence). Trimming cost V 5 bases and J 7 bases; bases outside gene matches: 5. The chain's CDR3 is CAWEKDRGEAFF. The CDR3 bases are TGTGCCTGGGAAAAGGACAGGGGTGAAGCTTTCTTT.

The chain links TRBV7-9 to TRBJ2-5; 9 nucleotides match TRBD1. Germline V gene sequence: CDR1 SEHNR, CDR2 FQNEAQ (reference sequence). V lost 4 bases and J lost 0; bases outside the gene matches: 9. This CDR3 has 17 amino acids. CDR3 protein: CASSSGQGGLYQETQYF. CDR3 bases: TGTGCCAGCAGCTCGGGACAGGGAGGGTTGTACCAAGAGACCCAGTACTTC.